The source of this TCR beta chain is a study of T cell repertoires in cytomegalovirus infection. Study details: Used in the study were CMV epitopes, some recently identified and HLA-C-restricted, others well-studied and HLA-B-restricted.

Study-level points and caveats: The study identified carriers of CMV plus the relevant HLA from cumulative public TCR beta family frequency.

As concerns this clonotype: Its antigen is as yet unknown.

This CDR3 is built from 14 residues. V trimming: 5 bases; J trimming: 0 bases; junction bases outside the gene matches: 3. In germline, CDR1 is SQVTM, CDR2 ANQGSEA. TCRdb reanalysed the reads using MiXCR and keeps one entry per CDR3 protein. The sample records around 500,000 distinct CDR3 sequences, approximately 40% being singletons. The receptor was isolated from a human donor in good health (CMV status not recorded). Some clones in this sample may be carry-over from other donors' samples. Source: cultured PBMCs, taken from culture after CMV antigen stimulation. The chain couples TRBV29-1 to TRBJ2-2; 7 bases are shared with TRBD2. The CDR3 loop reads CSVQREANTGELFF. The CDR3 DNA reads TGCAGCGTTCAGCGGGAAGCGAACACCGGGGAGCTGTTTTTT.